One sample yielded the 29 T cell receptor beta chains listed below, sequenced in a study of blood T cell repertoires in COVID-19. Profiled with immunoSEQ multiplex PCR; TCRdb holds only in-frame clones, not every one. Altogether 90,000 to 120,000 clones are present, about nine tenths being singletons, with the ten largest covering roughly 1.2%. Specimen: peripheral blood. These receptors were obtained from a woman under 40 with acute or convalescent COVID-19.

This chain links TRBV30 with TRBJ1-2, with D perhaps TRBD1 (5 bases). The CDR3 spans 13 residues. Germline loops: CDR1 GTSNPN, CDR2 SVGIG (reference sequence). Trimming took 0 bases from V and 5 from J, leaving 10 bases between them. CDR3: CAWSVRDSYGYTF. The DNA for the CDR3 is TGTGCCTGGAGTGTACGCGACAGTTATGGCTACACCTTC.

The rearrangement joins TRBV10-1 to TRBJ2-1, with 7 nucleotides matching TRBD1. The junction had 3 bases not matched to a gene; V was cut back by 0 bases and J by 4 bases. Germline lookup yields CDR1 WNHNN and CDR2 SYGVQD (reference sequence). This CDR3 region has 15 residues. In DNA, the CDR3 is TGCGCCAGCAGTGAGTCGAGGGACAGTTACAATGAGCAGTTCTTC. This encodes CASSESRDSYNEQFF.

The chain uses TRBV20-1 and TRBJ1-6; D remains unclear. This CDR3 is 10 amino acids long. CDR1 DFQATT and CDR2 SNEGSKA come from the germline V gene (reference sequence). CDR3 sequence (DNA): TGCAGGGCCAGCGGGTACCCCCTCCACTTT. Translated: CRASGYPLHF.

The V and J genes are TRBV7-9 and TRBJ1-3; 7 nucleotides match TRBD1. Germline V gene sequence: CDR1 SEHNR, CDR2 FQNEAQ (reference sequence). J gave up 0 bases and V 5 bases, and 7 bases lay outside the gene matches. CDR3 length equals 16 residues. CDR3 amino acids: CASSIQGFGSGNTIYF. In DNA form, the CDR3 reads TGTGCCAGCAGCATACAGGGGTTTGGCTCTGGAAACACCATATATTTT.

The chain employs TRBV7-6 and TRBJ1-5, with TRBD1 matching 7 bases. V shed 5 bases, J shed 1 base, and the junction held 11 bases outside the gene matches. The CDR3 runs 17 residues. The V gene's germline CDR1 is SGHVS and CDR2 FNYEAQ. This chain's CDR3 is CASSPYQQGVSNQPQHF. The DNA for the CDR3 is TGTGCCAGCAGCCCCTATCAGCAGGGGGTAAGCAATCAGCCCCAGCATTTT.

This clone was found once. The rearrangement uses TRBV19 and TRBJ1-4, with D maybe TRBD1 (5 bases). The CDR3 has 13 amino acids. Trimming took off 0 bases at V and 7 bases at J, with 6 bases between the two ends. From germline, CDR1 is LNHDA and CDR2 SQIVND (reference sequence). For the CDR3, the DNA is TGTGCCAGTAGTATAGATACAGGTGAAAAACTGTTTTTT. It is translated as CASSIDTGEKLFF.

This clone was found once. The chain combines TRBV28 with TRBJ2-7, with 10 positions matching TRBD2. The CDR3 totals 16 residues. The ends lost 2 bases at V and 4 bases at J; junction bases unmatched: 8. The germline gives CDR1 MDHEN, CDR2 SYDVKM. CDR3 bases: TGTGCCAGCAGTTTAGGGCTAGCGGGGGCTTTATACGAGCAGTACTTC. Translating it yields CASSLGLAGALYEQYF.

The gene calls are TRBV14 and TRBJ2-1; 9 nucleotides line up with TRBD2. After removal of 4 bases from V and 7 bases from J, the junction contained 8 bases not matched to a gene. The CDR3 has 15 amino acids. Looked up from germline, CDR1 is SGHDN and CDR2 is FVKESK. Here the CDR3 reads CASSLLAGIGNEQFF. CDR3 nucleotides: TGTGCCAGCAGCCTTCTAGCGGGAATAGGGAATGAGCAGTTCTTC.

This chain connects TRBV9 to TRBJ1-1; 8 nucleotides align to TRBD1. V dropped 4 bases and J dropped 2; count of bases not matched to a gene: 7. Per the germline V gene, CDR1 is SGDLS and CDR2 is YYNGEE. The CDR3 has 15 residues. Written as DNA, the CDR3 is TGTGCCAGCAGCCGGGGACAGGAGGTTAACACTGAAGCTTTCTTT. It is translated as CASSRGQEVNTEAFF.

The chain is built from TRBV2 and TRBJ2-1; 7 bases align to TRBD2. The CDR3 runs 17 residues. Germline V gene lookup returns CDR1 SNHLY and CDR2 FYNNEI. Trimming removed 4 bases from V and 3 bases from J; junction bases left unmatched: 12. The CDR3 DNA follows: TGTGCCAGCAGTGTTGTACTAGCGTCCCCACACTACAATGAGCAGTTCTTC. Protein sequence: CASSVVLASPHYNEQFF.

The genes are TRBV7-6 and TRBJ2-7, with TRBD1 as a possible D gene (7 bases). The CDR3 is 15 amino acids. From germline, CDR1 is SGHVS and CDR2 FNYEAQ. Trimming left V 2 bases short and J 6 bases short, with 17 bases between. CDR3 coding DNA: TGTGCCAGCAGCTTATCCAGGGGGGCGCAGGGCGAGCAGTACTTC. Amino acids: CASSLSRGAQGEQYF.

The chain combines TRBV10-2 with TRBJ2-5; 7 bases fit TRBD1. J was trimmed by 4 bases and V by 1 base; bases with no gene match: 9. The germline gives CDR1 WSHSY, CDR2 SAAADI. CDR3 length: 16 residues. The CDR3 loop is CASSEYQGVFRETQYF. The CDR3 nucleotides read TGCGCCAGCAGTGAGTACCAGGGGGTTTTCCGAGAGACCCAGTACTTC.

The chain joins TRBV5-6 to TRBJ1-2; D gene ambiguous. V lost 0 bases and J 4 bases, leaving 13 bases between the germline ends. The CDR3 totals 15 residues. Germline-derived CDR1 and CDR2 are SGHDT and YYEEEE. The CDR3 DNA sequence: TGTGCCAGCAGCTTGGTAGTCGAGCTCCCCTATGGCTACACCTTC. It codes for CASSLVVELPYGYTF. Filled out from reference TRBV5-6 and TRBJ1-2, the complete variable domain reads DAGVTQSPTHLIKTRGQQVTLRCSPKSGHDTVSWYQQALGQGPQFIFQYYEEEERQRGNFPDRFSGHQFPNYSSELNVNALLLGDSALYLCASSLVVELPYGYTFGSGTRLTVV.

The CDR3 here is CASSGRTGGVPPWQPQHF. The CDR3 nucleotides read TGTGCCAGTAGTGGGAGGACAGGGGGCGTACCTCCCTGGCAGCCCCAGCATTTT. The chain links TRBV19 to TRBJ1-5, with 11 bases aligning to TRBD1. This CDR3 comprises 18 residues. The V and J ends lost 5 bases and 7 bases, in that order; junction bases with no gene match: 16. Germline-derived CDR1 and CDR2 are LNHDA and SQIVND (reference sequence).

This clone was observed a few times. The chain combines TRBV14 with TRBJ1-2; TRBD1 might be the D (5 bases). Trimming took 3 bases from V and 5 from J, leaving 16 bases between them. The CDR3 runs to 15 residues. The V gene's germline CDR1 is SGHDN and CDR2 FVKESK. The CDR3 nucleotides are TGTGCCAGCAGCCACGCTCAGGGCAGTGGGTATGGCTACACCTTC. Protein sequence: CASSHAQGSGYGYTF.

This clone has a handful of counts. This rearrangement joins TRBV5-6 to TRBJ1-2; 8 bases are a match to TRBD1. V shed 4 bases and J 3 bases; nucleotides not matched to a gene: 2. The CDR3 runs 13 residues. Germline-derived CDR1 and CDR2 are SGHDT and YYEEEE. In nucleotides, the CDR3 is TGTGCCAGCAGCCCGACAGGGGACTATGGCTACACCTTC. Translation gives CASSPTGDYGYTF.

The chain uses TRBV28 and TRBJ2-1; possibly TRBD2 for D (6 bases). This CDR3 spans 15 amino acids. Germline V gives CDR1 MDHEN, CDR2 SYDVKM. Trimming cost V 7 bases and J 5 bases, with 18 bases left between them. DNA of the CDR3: TGTGCCAGCACGGAGGGGAAAACCCGAAACAATGAGCAGTTCTTC. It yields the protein CASTEGKTRNNEQFF.

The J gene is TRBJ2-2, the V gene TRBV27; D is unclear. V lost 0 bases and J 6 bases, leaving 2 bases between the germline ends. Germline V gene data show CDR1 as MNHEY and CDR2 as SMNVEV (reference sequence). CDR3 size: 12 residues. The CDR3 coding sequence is TGTGCCAGCAGTTTATCCTCCGGGGAGCTGTTTTTT. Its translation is CASSLSSGELFF.

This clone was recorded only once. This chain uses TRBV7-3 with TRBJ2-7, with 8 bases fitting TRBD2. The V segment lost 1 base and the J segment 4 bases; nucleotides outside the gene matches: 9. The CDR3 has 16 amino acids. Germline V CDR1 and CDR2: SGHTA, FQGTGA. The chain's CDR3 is CASSLSAASGSYEQYF. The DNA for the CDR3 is TGTGCCAGCAGCTTAAGTGCGGCTAGCGGGTCATACGAGCAGTACTTC.

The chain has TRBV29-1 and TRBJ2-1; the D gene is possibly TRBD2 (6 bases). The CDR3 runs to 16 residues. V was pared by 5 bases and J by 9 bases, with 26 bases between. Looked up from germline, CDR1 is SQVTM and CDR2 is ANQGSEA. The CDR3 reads CSVQRRALRLSGEQFF. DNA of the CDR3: TGCAGCGTTCAGCGGAGGGCCCTGCGGCTCTCAGGTGAGCAGTTCTTC.

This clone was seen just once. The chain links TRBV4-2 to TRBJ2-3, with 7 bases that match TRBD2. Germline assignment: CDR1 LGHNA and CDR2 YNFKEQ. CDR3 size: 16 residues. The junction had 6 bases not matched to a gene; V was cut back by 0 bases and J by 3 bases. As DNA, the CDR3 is TGTGCCAGCAGCCAAGAAGGACTAGGACCAACAGATACGCAGTATTTT. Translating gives CASSQEGLGPTDTQYF.

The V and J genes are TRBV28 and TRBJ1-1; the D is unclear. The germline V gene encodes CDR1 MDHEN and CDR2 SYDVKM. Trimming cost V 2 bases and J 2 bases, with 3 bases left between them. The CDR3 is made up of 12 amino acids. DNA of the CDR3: TGTGCCAGCAGTTTAGTAAACACTGAAGCTTTCTTT. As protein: CASSLVNTEAFF.

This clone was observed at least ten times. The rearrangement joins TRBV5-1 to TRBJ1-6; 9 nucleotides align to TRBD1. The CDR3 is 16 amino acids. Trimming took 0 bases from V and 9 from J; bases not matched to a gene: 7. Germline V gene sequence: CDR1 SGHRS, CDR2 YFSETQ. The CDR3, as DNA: TGCGCCAGCAGCTTGGAGCCGGGACAGGGCCTTTCACCCCTCCACTTT. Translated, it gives CASSLEPGQGLSPLHF.

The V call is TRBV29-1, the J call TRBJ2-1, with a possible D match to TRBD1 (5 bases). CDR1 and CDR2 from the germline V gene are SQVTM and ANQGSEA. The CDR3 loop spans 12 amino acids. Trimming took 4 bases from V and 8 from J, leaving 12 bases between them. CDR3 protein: CSVVAVGDEQFF. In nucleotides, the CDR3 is TGCAGCGTTGTGGCGGTAGGGGATGAGCAGTTCTTC.

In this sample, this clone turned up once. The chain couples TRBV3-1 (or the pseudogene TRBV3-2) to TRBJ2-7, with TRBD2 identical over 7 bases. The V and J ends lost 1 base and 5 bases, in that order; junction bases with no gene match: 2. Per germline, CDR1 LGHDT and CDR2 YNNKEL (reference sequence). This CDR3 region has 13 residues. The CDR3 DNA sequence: TGTGCCAGCAGCCAAGCACTAGCGAACGAGCAGTACTTC. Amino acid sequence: CASSQALANEQYF.

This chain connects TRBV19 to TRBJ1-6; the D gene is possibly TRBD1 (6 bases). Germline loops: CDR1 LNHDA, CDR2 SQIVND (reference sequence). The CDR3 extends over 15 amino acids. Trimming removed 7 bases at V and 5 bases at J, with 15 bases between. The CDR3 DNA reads TGTGCCAGTACAGAGACAGGAGGAAATAATTCACCCCTCCACTTT. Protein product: CASTETGGNNSPLHF.

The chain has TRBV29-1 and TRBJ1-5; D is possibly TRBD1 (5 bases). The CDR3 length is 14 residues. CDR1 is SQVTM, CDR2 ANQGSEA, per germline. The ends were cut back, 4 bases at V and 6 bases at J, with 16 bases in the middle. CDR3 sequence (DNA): TGCAGCGTTGTTATACGGGGGGAAGGTCAGCCCCAGCATTTT. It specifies CSVVIRGEGQPQHF.

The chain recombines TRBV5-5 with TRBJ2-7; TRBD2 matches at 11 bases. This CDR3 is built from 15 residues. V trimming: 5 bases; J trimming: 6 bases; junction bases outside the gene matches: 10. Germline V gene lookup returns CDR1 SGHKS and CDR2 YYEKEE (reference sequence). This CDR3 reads CASSFSGGAEAEQYF. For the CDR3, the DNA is TGTGCCAGCAGTTTTAGCGGGGGGGCCGAGGCCGAGCAGTACTTC.

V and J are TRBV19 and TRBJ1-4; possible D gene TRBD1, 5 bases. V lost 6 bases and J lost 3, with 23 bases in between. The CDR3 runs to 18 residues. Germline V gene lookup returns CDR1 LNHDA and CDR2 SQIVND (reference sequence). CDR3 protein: CASSPYQGSGMSNEKLFF. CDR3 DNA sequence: TGTGCCAGTAGCCCTTATCAGGGTTCGGGTATGTCTAATGAAAAACTGTTTTTT.